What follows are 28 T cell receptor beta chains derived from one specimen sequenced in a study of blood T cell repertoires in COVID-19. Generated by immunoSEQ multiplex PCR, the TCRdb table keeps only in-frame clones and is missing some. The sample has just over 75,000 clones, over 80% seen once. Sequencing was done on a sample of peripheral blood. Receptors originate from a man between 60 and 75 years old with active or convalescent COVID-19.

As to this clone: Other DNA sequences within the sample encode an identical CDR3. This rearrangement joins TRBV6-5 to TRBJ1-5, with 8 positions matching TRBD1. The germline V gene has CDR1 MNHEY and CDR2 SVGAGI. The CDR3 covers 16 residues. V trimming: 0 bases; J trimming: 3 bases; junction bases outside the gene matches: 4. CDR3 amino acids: CASSYSGTGTNQPQHF. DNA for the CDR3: TGTGCCAGCAGTTACTCAGGGACAGGCACCAATCAGCCCCAGCATTTT.

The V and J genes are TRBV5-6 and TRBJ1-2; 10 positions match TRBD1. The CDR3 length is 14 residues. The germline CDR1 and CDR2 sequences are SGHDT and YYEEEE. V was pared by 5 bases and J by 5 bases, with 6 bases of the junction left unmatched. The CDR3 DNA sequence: TGTGCCAGCAGATTACCGGGACAGGGGTATGGCTACACCTTC. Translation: CASRLPGQGYGYTF. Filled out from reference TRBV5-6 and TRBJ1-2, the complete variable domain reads DAGVTQSPTHLIKTRGQQVTLRCSPKSGHDTVSWYQQALGQGPQFIFQYYEEEERQRGNFPDRFSGHQFPNYSSELNVNALLLGDSALYLCASRLPGQGYGYTFGSGTRLTVV.

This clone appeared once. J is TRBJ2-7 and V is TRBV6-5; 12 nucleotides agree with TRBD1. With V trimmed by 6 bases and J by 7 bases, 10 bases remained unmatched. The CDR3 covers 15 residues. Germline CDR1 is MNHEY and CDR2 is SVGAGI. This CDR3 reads CASSKPGTGGDEQYF. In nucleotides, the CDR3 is TGTGCCAGCAGCAAGCCCGGGACAGGGGGCGATGAGCAGTACTTC.

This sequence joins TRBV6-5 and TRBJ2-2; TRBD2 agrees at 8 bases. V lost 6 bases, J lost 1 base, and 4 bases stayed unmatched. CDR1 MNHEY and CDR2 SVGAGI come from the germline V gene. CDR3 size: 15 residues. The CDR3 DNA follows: TGTGCCAGCAGCGTAGCGGGGATGAACACCGGGGAGCTGTTTTTT. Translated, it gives CASSVAGMNTGELFF.

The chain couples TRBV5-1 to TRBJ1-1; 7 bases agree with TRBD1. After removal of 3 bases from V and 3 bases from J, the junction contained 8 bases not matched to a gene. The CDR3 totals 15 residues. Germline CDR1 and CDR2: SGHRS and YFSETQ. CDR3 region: CASSSATGLDTEAFF. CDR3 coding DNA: TGCGCCAGCAGCTCGGCGACAGGGTTGGACACTGAAGCTTTCTTT. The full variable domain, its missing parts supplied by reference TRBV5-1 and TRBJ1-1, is KAGVTQTPRYLIKTRGQQVTLSCSPISGHRSVSWYQQTPGQGLQFLFEYFSETQRNKGNFPGRFSGRQFSNSRSEMNVSTLELGDSALYLCASSSATGLDTEAFFGQGTRLTVV.

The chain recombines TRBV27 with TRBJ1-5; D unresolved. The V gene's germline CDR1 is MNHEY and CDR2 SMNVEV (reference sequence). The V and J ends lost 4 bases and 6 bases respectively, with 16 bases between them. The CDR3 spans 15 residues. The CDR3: CASSWGGREGQPQHF. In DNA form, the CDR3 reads TGTGCCAGCAGTTGGGGTGGGAGGGAAGGTCAGCCCCAGCATTTT.

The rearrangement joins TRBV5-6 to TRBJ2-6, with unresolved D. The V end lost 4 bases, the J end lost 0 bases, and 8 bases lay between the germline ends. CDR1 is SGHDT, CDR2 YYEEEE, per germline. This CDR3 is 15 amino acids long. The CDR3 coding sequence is TGTGCCAGCAGCCCGAGGAGCTCTGGGGCCAACGTCCTGACTTTC. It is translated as CASSPRSSGANVLTF.

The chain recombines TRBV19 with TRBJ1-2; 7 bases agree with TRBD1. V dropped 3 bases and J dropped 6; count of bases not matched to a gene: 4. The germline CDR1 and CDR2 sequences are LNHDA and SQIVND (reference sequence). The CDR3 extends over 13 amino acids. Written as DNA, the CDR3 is TGTGCCAGTAGTATCGGCACAGGGGATGGCTACACCTTC. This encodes CASSIGTGDGYTF.

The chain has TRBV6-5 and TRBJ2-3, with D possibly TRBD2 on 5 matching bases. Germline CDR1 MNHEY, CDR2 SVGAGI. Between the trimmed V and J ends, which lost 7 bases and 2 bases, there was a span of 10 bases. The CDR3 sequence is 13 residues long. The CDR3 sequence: CASNRGDTDTQYF. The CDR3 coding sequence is TGTGCCAGCAACCGGGGAGACACAGATACGCAGTATTTT.

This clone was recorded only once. CDR3 bases: TGTGCCAGCAGTGAATCTAGCGGGGGGGCAGAGACCCAGTACTTC. Its protein is CASSESSGGAETQYF. The rearrangement uses TRBV6-4 and TRBJ2-5, with 12 positions matching TRBD2. The CDR3 totals 15 residues. Germline V CDR1 and CDR2: MRHNA, SNTAGT. V lost 3 bases to trimming and J lost 4 bases; unmatched junction nucleotides: 3.

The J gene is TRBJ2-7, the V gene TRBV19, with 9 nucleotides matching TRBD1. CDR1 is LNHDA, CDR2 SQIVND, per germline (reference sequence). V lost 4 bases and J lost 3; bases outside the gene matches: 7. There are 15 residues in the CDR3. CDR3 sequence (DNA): TGTGCCAGTAGTACGGTTCCGGGACAGGGCTACGAGCAGTACTTC. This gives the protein CASSTVPGQGYEQYF.

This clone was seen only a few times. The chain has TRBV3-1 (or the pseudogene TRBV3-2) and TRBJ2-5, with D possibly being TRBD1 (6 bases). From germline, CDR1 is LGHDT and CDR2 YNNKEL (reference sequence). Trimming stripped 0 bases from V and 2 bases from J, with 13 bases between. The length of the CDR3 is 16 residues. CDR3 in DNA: TGTGCCAGCAGCCAAGATGACACAGGGCTACAAGAGACCCAGTACTTC. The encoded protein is CASSQDDTGLQETQYF.

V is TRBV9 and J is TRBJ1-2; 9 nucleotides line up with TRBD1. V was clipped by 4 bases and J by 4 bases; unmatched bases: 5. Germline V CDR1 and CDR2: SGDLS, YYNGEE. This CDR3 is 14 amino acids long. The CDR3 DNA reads TGTGCCAGCAGCAGACAGGGGGTTACCTATGGCTACACCTTC. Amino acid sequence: CASSRQGVTYGYTF.

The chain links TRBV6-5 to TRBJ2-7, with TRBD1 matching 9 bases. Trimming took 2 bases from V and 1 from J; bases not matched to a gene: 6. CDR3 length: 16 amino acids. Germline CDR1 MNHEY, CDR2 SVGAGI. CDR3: CASSYQGQGGSYEQYF. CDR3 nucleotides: TGTGCCAGCAGTTACCAGGGACAGGGAGGGTCCTACGAGCAGTACTTC.

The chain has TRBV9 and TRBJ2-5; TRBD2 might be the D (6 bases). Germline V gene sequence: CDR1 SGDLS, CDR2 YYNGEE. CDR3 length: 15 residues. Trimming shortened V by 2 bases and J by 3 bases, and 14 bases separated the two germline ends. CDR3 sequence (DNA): TGTGCCAGCAGCGTTTCCGGAGGGGCGGAAGAGACCCAGTACTTC. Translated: CASSVSGGAEETQYF.

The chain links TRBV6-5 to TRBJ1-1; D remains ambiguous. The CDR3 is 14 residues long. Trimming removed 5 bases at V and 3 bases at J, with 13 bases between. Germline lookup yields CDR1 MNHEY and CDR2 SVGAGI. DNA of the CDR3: TGTGCCAGCAGTCAGCCCGCGGAGGACACTGAAGCTTTCTTT. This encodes CASSQPAEDTEAFF.

This CDR3 reads CASSVSGRAGFQETQYF. In DNA form, the CDR3 reads TGTGCCAGCAGCGTCTCCGGTAGGGCGGGGTTCCAAGAGACCCAGTACTTC. This sequence joins TRBV9 and TRBJ2-5; possibly TRBD2 for D (6 bases). The CDR3 length is 17 residues. Trimming shortened V by 2 bases and J by 1 base, and 18 bases separated the two germline ends. CDR1 is SGDLS, CDR2 YYNGEE, per germline.

This CDR3 is CASSLPGNTIYF. The DNA of the CDR3 is TGTGCCAGCAGCTTGCCCGGGAACACCATATATTTT. The chain links TRBV5-8 to TRBJ1-3; D is unresolved. Trimming pared 1 base from V and 7 bases from J, leaving 6 bases between. CDR1 SGHTS and CDR2 YDEGEE come from the germline V gene. This CDR3 contains 12 residues.

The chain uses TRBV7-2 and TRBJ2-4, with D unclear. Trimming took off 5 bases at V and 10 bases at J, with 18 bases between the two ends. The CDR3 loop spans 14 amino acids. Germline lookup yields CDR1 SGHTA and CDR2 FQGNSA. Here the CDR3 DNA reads TGTGCCAGCAGCCCCCTGCTATGGAGTGGTATTCAGTACTTC. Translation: CASSPLLWSGIQYF. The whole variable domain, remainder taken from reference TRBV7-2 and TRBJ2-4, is GAGVSQSPSNKVTEKGKDVELRCDPISGHTALYWYRQSLGQGLEFLIYFQGNSAPDKSGLPSDRFSAERTGGSVSTLTIQRTQQEDSAVYLCASSPLLWSGIQYFGAGTRLSVL.

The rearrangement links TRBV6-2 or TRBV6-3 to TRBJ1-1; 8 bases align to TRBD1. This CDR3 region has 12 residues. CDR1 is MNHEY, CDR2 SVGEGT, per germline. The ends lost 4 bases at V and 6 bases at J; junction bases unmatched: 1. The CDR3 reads CASSLDRAEAFF. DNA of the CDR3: TGTGCCAGCAGTTTGGACAGGGCTGAAGCTTTCTTT.

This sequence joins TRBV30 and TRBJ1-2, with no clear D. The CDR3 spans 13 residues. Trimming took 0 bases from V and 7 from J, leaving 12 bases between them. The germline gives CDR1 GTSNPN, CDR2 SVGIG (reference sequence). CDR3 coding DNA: TGTGCCTGGAGTGTACCGCAAAGAGCTGGCTACACCTTC. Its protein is CAWSVPQRAGYTF.

As DNA, the CDR3 is TGTGCCAGCAGCCTGGGCGACACTGAAGCTTTCTTT. It yields the protein CASSLGDTEAFF. The chain is built from TRBV5-8 and TRBJ1-1; the D is unclear. This CDR3 is 12 amino acids long. From germline, CDR1 is SGHTS and CDR2 YDEGEE. The V and J ends lost 4 bases and 3 bases respectively, with 7 bases between them. The full variable domain, in which reference TRBV5-8 and TRBJ1-1 provide the parts outside the CDR3, is EAGVTQSPTHLIKTRGQQATLRCSPISGHTSVYWYQQALGLGLQFLLWYDEGEERNRGNFPPRFSGRQFPNYSSELNVNALELEDSALYLCASSLGDTEAFFGQGTRLTVV.

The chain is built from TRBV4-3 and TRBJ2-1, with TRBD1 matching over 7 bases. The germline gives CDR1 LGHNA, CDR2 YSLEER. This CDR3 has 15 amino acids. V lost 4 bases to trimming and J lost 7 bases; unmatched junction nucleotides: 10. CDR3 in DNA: TGCGCCAGCAGCCTCTATGAGGGGGCGGGTAATGAGCAGTTCTTC. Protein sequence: CASSLYEGAGNEQFF.

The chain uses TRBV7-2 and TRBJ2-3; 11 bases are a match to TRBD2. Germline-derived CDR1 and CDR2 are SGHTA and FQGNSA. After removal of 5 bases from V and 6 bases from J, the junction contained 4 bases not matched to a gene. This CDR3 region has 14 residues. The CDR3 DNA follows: TGTGCCAGCAGCATTAGCGGGGGGGGTGATACGCAGTATTTT. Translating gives CASSISGGGDTQYF. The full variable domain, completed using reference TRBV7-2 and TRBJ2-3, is GAGVSQSPSNKVTEKGKDVELRCDPISGHTALYWYRQSLGQGLEFLIYFQGNSAPDKSGLPSDRFSAERTGGSVSTLTIQRTQQEDSAVYLCASSISGGGDTQYFGPGTRLTVL.

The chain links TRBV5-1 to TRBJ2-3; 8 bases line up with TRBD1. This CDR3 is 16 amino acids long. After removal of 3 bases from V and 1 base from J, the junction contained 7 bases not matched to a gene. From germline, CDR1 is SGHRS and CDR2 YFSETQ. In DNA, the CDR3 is TGCGCCAGCAGCTACAAGACGGGACAGGGCACAGATACGCAGTATTTT. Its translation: CASSYKTGQGTDTQYF.

The CDR3 sequence is CASSLGWGEIGEQYF. The CDR3 DNA follows: TGTGCCAGCAGCTTAGGGTGGGGGGAAATTGGCGAGCAGTACTTC. This chain joins TRBV7-9 and TRBJ2-7, with D possibly being TRBD2 (6 bases). Trimming left V 1 base short and J 6 bases short, with 16 bases between. The CDR3 consists of 15 residues. Germline assignment: CDR1 SEHNR and CDR2 FQNEAQ (reference sequence).

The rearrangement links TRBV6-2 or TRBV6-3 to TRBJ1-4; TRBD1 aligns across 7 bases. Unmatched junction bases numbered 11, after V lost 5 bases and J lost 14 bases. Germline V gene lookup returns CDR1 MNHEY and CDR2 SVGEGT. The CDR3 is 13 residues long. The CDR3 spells CASSLTGEVRLFF. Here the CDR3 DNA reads TGTGCCAGCAGTCTCACAGGGGAAGTTCGGCTGTTTTTT.

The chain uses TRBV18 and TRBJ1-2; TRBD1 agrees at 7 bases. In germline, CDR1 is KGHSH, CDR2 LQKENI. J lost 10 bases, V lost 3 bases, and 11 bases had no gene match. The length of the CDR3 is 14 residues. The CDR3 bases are TGTGCCAGCTCACCGGGACAGTCCGAGCGTGTCTACACCTTC. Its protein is CASSPGQSERVYTF. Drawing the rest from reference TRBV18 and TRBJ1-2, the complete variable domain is NAGVMQNPRHLVRRRGQEARLRCSPMKGHSHVYWYRQLPEEGLKFMVYLQKENIIDESGMPKERFSAEFPKEGPSILRIQQVVRGDSAAYFCASSPGQSERVYTFGSGTRLTVV.